One and the same sample provided the 15 T cell receptor beta chains below, sequenced in a study of CD8+CD57+ T cells in acquired aplastic anemia. Whoever was chosen for sequencing had shown CD8+CD57+ cell expansion by flow cytometry. Genomic DNA constituted the template upon which TCR beta VDJ and CDR3 profiling was performed. MiXCR, run by TCRdb on the reads, gives a single entry per CDR3 protein. The sample yields fewer than 250,000 distinct CDR3 sequences, more than 45% seen once. The specimen sequenced was sorted CD4+, CD8+, or CD8+CD57+ T cells (not recorded which) from PBMCs. These receptors all come from a human donor with aplastic anemia.

This clonotype was detected a few times. The chain joins TRBV7-2 to TRBJ1-2; 7 bases map to TRBD1. The CDR3 is 13 amino acids. With V trimmed by 4 bases and J by 8 bases, 7 bases remained unmatched. Germline CDR1 SGHTA, CDR2 FQGNSA. CDR3: CASSSGQVWGYTF. DNA of the CDR3: TGTGCCAGCAGCTCAGGACAGGTCTGGGGCTACACCTTC.

This clonotype was counted a single time. At one boundary the junction diverges from the germline segment, which might be a read error. The rearrangement links TRBV10-3 to TRBJ2-1, with TRBD1 matching over 9 bases. CDR3 length: 12 amino acids. The germline V gene encodes CDR1 ENHRY and CDR2 SYGVKD. The CDR3: CASSSSGTGLFF. CDR3 in DNA: TGTGCCAGCAGTTCCTCCGGGACAGGGTTGTTCTTC.

V gene TRBV28 combines with J gene TRBJ2-1, with D possibly being TRBD1 or TRBD2 (5 bases each). Germline V gives CDR1 MDHEN, CDR2 SYDVKM. V was pared by 6 bases and J by 0 bases, with 21 bases between. The CDR3 totals 18 residues. The CDR3 nucleotides read TGTGCCAGCAGACCCCGTTCTACGGGACCACCCTCCTACAATGAGCAGTTCTTC. As protein: CASRPRSTGPPSYNEQFF. Drawing the rest from reference TRBV28 and TRBJ2-1, the complete variable domain is DVKVTQSSRYLVKRTGEKVFLECVQDMDHENMFWYRQDPGLGLRLIYFSYDVKMKEKGDIPEGYSVSREKKERFSLILESASTNQTSMYLCASRPRSTGPPSYNEQFFGPGTRLTVL.

This clonotype has at least ten counts. The chain employs TRBV27 and TRBJ2-3; 7 nucleotides match TRBD1. This CDR3 is 15 amino acids long. The trim removed 6 bases at V and 2 bases at J, leaving 8 bases unmatched. Germline assignment: CDR1 MNHEY and CDR2 SMNVEV (reference sequence). DNA of the CDR3: TGTGCCAGCAGCGTCGGACAGGTCAACACAGATACGCAGTATTTT. Translation gives CASSVGQVNTDTQYF.

On this clonotype itself: A much larger clone is a single base away; this may be a read error. The V call is TRBV4-1, the J call TRBJ1-1; perhaps TRBD1 as D (5 bases). The CDR3 is 15 residues long. CDR1 is MGHRA and CDR2 is YSYEKL in the germline V gene. Trimming pared 1 base from V and 5 bases from J, leaving 14 bases between. DNA of the CDR3: TGCGCCAGCAGCCAAGTCATGGCAGGGTTTACTGAAGCTTTCTTT. This gives the protein CASSQVMAGFTEAFF.

This chain uses TRBV29-1 with TRBJ2-3; possibly TRBD1 or TRBD2 for D (5 bases each). This CDR3 region has 13 residues. The V and J ends lost 1 base and 6 bases respectively, with 11 bases between them. Germline V gives CDR1 SQVTM, CDR2 ANQGSEA. In DNA form, the CDR3 reads TGCAGCGTTGAAGTGGGGACGTCGGATACGCAGTATTTT. Translation: CSVEVGTSDTQYF.

Worth noting for this clonotype: A read error is possible here, since a much larger clone lies one base away. The chain employs TRBV7-6 and TRBJ1-5; D remains ambiguous. Germline CDR1 is SGHVS and CDR2 is FNYEAQ. The CDR3 contains 16 residues. The germline V and J ends were trimmed by 5 bases and 1 base, with 15 bases remaining between them. The CDR3 nucleotides are TGTGCCAGCAGCCAAGAAGCTAAGAGGAGCAATCAGCCCCAGCATTTT. This sequence encodes CASSQEAKRSNQPQHF.

The genes are TRBV5-4 and TRBJ2-1; D unresolved. The CDR3 consists of 15 residues. Between the trimmed V and J ends, which lost 0 bases and 3 bases, there was a span of 10 bases. Looked up from germline, CDR1 is SGHNT and CDR2 is YYREEE (reference sequence). CDR3 region: CASSLDGPLYNEQFF. The DNA of the CDR3 is TGTGCCAGCAGCTTGGACGGGCCACTCTACAATGAGCAGTTCTTC.

V gene TRBV19 combines with J gene TRBJ1-1, with D unclear. CDR3 length equals 15 residues. Germline V gene data show CDR1 as LNHDA and CDR2 as SQIVND (reference sequence). Trimming took 7 bases from V and 3 from J, leaving 18 bases between them. CDR3 amino acids: CASMVQPVMDTEAFF. In nucleotides, the CDR3 is TGTGCCAGTATGGTACAGCCCGTCATGGACACTGAAGCTTTCTTT.

The V gene is TRBV24-1, the J gene TRBJ1-4; D is unclear. The CDR3 covers 10 residues. V was trimmed by 9 bases and J by 5 bases, leaving 3 bases between them. The germline V gene has CDR1 KGHDR and CDR2 SFDVKD. In nucleotides, the CDR3 is TGTGCCACCCAGAATGAAAAACTGTTTTTT. Its protein is CATQNEKLFF.

This chain connects TRBV29-1 to TRBJ2-1, with TRBD1 matching 8 bases. The junction had 8 bases not matched to a gene; V was cut back by 4 bases and J by 9 bases. This CDR3 has 13 amino acids. Germline CDR1 reads SQVTM; CDR2 reads ANQGSEA. The chain's CDR3 is CSVAPTGDSEQFF. CDR3 bases: TGCAGCGTTGCCCCGACAGGGGACAGTGAGCAGTTCTTC.

This chain joins TRBV5-5 and TRBJ2-7; the D gene is possibly TRBD1 (6 bases). V gave up 0 bases and J gave up 4 bases, with 11 bases separating them. This CDR3 comprises 14 residues. In germline, CDR1 is SGHKS, CDR2 YYEKEE (reference sequence). Written as DNA, the CDR3 is TGTGCCAGCAGCTTGGACAGGGTTTTGTACGAGCAGTACTTC. Translating gives CASSLDRVLYEQYF.

The V gene is TRBV29-1, the J gene TRBJ1-1; D is ambiguous. V lost 4 bases to trimming and J lost 2 bases, with 11 bases between them. Germline CDR1 reads SQVTM; CDR2 reads ANQGSEA. The CDR3 consists of 13 residues. For the CDR3, the DNA is TGCAGCGTTGTCACAGCCACTAACACTGAAGCTTTCTTT. Its protein product is CSVVTATNTEAFF.

This chain links TRBV19 with TRBJ1-2; D perhaps matches TRBD1 (5 bases). Germline CDR1 is LNHDA and CDR2 is SQIVND (reference sequence). The CDR3 sequence is 14 residues long. V dropped 3 bases and J dropped 2 bases, with 10 bases sitting between them. CDR3 protein: CASSITGLNYGYTF. The CDR3 nucleotides are TGTGCCAGTAGTATCACAGGCCTCAACTATGGCTACACCTTC.

This clonotype showed up many times. The chain uses TRBV7-9 and TRBJ1-2; 11 bases match TRBD1. CDR3 size: 14 residues. Per germline, CDR1 SEHNR and CDR2 FQNEAQ (reference sequence). The V segment lost 1 base and the J segment 6 bases; nucleotides outside the gene matches: 1. The CDR3 sequence: CASSLGDRGNGYTF. The CDR3 nucleotides are TGTGCCAGCAGCTTAGGGGACAGGGGGAATGGCTACACCTTC.